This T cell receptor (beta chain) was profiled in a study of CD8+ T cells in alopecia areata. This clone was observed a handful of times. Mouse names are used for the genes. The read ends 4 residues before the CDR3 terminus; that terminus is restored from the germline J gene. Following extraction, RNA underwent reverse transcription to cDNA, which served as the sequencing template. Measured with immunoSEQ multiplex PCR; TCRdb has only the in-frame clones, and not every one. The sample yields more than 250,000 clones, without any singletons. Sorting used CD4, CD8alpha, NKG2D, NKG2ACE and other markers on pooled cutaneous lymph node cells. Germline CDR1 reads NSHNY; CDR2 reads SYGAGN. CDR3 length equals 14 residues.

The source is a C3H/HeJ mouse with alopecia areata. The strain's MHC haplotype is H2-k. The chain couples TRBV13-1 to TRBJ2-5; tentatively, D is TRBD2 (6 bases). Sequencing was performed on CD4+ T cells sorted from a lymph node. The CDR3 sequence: CASSDLGRGDTQYF. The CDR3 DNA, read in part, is TGTGCCAGCAGTGATCTGGGGCGCGGAGAC.